This T cell receptor beta chain was recorded in a study of T cell responses to AZD1222 COVID-19 vaccine. Germline loops: CDR1 KGHSH, CDR2 LQKENI. The ends were cut back, 4 bases at V and 0 bases at J, with 15 bases in the middle. The CDR3 sequence is 17 residues long. Generated by immunoSEQ multiplex PCR, the TCRdb table keeps only in-frame clones and is missing some. The repertoire includes around 120,000 clones, around 93% of them detected once, and 4.5% to 6% sits in the top ten. The material sequenced was peripheral blood, taken 28 days after the second AZD1222 dose. This clonotype was obtained from an adult who received the AZD1222 COVID-19 vaccine. V gene TRBV18 combines with J gene TRBJ1-4, with no clear D. This CDR3 is CASSLNEHRATNEKLFF. The CDR3 DNA reads TGTGCCAGCTCACTTAACGAACACAGAGCAACTAATGAAAAACTGTTTTTT. Drawing the rest from reference TRBV18 and TRBJ1-4, the complete variable domain is NAGVMQNPRHLVRRRGQEARLRCSPMKGHSHVYWYRQLPEEGLKFMVYLQKENIIDESGMPKERFSAEFPKEGPSILRIQQVVRGDSAAYFCASSLNEHRATNEKLFFGSGTQLSVL.